A single sample gave rise to the 18 T cell receptor beta chains below, sequenced in a study of technical replicates of blood from a handful of donors. Sequencing was performed with immunoSEQ multiplex PCR; in TCRdb, only in-frame clones are kept and a portion is missing. This table has tens of thousands of clones, just under 95% appearing once. The sequenced sample consisted of T cells isolated from PBMCs. The receptor source for this set is a human donor in good health.

This clone was detected once. The chain carries TRBV27 and TRBJ2-2; D call uncertain. The CDR3 is 12 amino acids. CDR1 MNHEY and CDR2 SMNVEV come from the germline V gene (reference sequence). V was clipped by 2 bases and J by 7 bases, with 5 bases between them. CDR3 in amino acids: CASSLRHGELFF. The CDR3 DNA sequence: TGTGCCAGCAGTTTACGACACGGGGAGCTGTTTTTT.

CDR3 sequence (DNA): TGTGCTAGTGGTTTGGTAAGGGGCGGGGAGCTGTTTTTT. Protein: CASGLVRGGELFF. This chain joins TRBV12-5 and TRBJ2-2; tentative D call: TRBD1 (5 bases). Trimming left V 0 bases short and J 7 bases short, with 6 bases between. The CDR3 extends over 13 amino acids. The germline CDR1 and CDR2 sequences are LGHNT and FRNRAP. The full variable domain, in which reference TRBV12-5 and TRBJ2-2 provide the parts outside the CDR3, is DARVTQTPRHKVTEMGQEVTMRCQPILGHNTVFWYRQTMMQGLELLAYFRNRAPLDDSGMPKDRFSAEMPDATLATLKIQPSEPRDSAVYFCASGLVRGGELFFGEGSRLTVL.

The rearrangement links TRBV7-2 to TRBJ2-5; 9 bases map to TRBD1. This CDR3 is built from 15 residues. In germline, CDR1 is SGHTA, CDR2 FQGNSA. The trim removed 1 base at V and 1 base at J, leaving 1 base unmatched. The CDR3 loop is CASSLGTGVQETQYF. The CDR3 coding sequence is TGTGCCAGCAGCTTAGGGACAGGGGTCCAAGAGACCCAGTACTTC. The variable domain in full, with the rest retrieved from reference TRBV7-2 and TRBJ2-5, is GAGVSQSPSNKVTEKGKDVELRCDPISGHTALYWYRQSLGQGLEFLIYFQGNSAPDKSGLPSDRFSAERTGGSVSTLTIQRTQQEDSAVYLCASSLGTGVQETQYFGPGTRLLVL.

This rearrangement joins TRBV2 to TRBJ2-3, with D possibly being TRBD2 (5 bases). CDR1 SNHLY and CDR2 FYNNEI come from the germline V gene. The CDR3 contains 15 residues. The V end lost 4 bases, the J end lost 2 bases, and 13 bases lay between the germline ends. The CDR3 spells CASSGVSALTDTQYF. The DNA of the CDR3 is TGTGCCAGCAGTGGGGTTAGCGCTCTCACAGATACGCAGTATTTT.

The gene calls are TRBV6-1 and TRBJ2-7; 7 bases match TRBD1. Losses at the gene ends were 1 base for V and 0 bases for J; bases not matched to a gene: 12. The CDR3 is made up of 18 amino acids. Germline lookup yields CDR1 MNHNS and CDR2 SASEGT. CDR3: CASSEVGRTGPSSYEQYF. CDR3 DNA sequence: TGTGCCAGCAGTGAAGTTGGTAGGACAGGCCCGAGCTCCTACGAGCAGTACTTC.

CDR3 bases: TGTGCCAGCAGCACGATGACAGGGCAGGGGGAGACCCAGTACTTC. Translation gives CASSTMTGQGETQYF. The chain employs TRBV9 and TRBJ2-5; 7 nucleotides align to TRBD1. The ends lost 4 bases at V and 5 bases at J; junction bases unmatched: 11. CDR1 is SGDLS and CDR2 is YYNGEE in the germline V gene. The CDR3 is 15 amino acids.

The CDR3 sequence: CASSRGLAGSNEQFF. The CDR3 nucleotides read TGTGCCAGCAGCAGGGGACTAGCAGGCTCCAATGAGCAGTTCTTC. V is TRBV9 and J is TRBJ2-1; 9 nucleotides line up with TRBD2. Germline values: CDR1 SGDLS, CDR2 YYNGEE. V trimming: 4 bases; J trimming: 6 bases; junction bases outside the gene matches: 8. This CDR3 is 15 amino acids long. Full variable domain (outside the CDR3, taken from reference TRBV9 and TRBJ2-1): DSGVTQTPKHLITATGQRVTLRCSPRSGDLSVYWYQQSLDQGLQFLIQYYNGEERAKGNILERFSAQQFPDLHSELNLSSLELGDSALYFCASSRGLAGSNEQFFGPGTRLTVL.

The chain is built from TRBV30 and TRBJ1-3, with D hard to call. The CDR3 totals 15 residues. Germline V gives CDR1 GTSNPN, CDR2 SVGIG (reference sequence). Trimming pared 1 base from V and 2 bases from J, leaving 12 bases between. The CDR3 coding sequence is TGTGCCTGGAGTGCAGGAGGGAGCCCTGGAAACACCATATATTTT. Translating it yields CAWSAGGSPGNTIYF.

Here the CDR3 reads CASRQGQGPNEKLFF. CDR3 coding DNA: TGTGCCAGCAGACAAGGACAGGGACCTAATGAAAAACTGTTTTTT. This rearrangement joins TRBV5-8 to TRBJ1-4, with TRBD1 matching over 8 bases. Trimming removed 5 bases from V and 3 bases from J; junction bases left unmatched: 6. CDR3 length: 15 residues. CDR1 and CDR2 (germline): SGHTS, YDEGEE. The full variable domain, with the rest looked up from reference TRBV5-8 and TRBJ1-4, is EAGVTQSPTHLIKTRGQQATLRCSPISGHTSVYWYQQALGLGLQFLLWYDEGEERNRGNFPPRFSGRQFPNYSSELNVNALELEDSALYLCASRQGQGPNEKLFFGSGTQLSVL.

The J gene is TRBJ1-2, the V gene TRBV27, with D tentatively TRBD1 (6 bases). Germline V gene data show CDR1 as MNHEY and CDR2 as SMNVEV (reference sequence). The CDR3 consists of 15 residues. Deletions cut 5 bases from V and 4 bases from J, with 17 bases between. CDR3 coding DNA: TGTGCCAGCAGTCCGGAACCAGGGGTCTCCTATGGCTACACCTTC. It codes for CASSPEPGVSYGYTF.

The chain carries TRBV11-3 and TRBJ1-2; possibly TRBD1 for D (5 bases). CDR1 is SGHNT, CDR2 YENEEA, per germline. The ends were cut back, 0 bases at V and 3 bases at J, with 8 bases in the middle. The CDR3 sequence is 14 residues long. The CDR3 region is CASSLDGGDYGYTF. The CDR3 bases are TGTGCCAGCAGCTTAGATGGAGGGGACTATGGCTACACCTTC.

The chain carries TRBV25-1 and TRBJ2-5; D might be TRBD1 (6 bases). Germline-derived CDR1 and CDR2 are MGHDK and SYGVNS. The CDR3 is 12 residues long. V gave up 7 bases and J gave up 4 bases, with 10 bases separating them. The CDR3 nucleotides read TGTGCCAGCACAGGGGCGCGAGAGACCCAGTACTTC. This translates into CASTGARETQYF.

The V and J genes are TRBV9 and TRBJ2-7; maybe TRBD1 (6 bases). V was pared by 3 bases and J by 5 bases, with 9 bases between. The CDR3 totals 12 residues. In germline, CDR1 is SGDLS, CDR2 YYNGEE. The DNA of the CDR3 is TGTGCCAGCAGCGAAACAGGGAACGAGCAGTACTTC. Its translation is CASSETGNEQYF.

DNA for the CDR3: TGTGCCAGTAGACCGACCGCTAGCTCCTACGAGCAGTACTTC. Translated, it gives CASRPTASSYEQYF. The chain has TRBV19 and TRBJ2-7; D gene unclear. In germline, CDR1 is LNHDA, CDR2 SQIVND (reference sequence). Deletions cut 6 bases from V and 0 bases from J, with 12 bases between. The CDR3 loop spans 14 amino acids.

This chain links TRBV9 with TRBJ2-7, with D perhaps matching TRBD2 (5 bases). Trimming took off 4 bases at V and 8 bases at J, with 19 bases between the two ends. The CDR3 is made up of 14 amino acids. The germline CDR1 and CDR2 sequences are SGDLS and YYNGEE. The CDR3 region has the DNA TGTGCCAGCAGCCTAAGGACTGTGCTTTACCAGCAGTACTTC. It yields the protein CASSLRTVLYQQYF.

Only a few counts were recorded for this clone. The chain carries TRBV11-2 and TRBJ1-1; D is uncertain. V lost 3 bases and J 2 bases, leaving 10 bases between the germline ends. Germline assignment: CDR1 SGHAT and CDR2 FQNNGV. This CDR3 has 14 residues. The CDR3 bases are TGTGCCAGCAGCTTCTCCGGGTTAAACACTGAAGCTTTCTTT. Amino acid sequence: CASSFSGLNTEAFF.

This chain uses TRBV19 with TRBJ2-3, with 13 positions matching TRBD2. Per the germline V gene, CDR1 is LNHDA and CDR2 is SQIVND (reference sequence). The CDR3 is made up of 16 amino acids. J lost 5 bases, V lost 4 bases, and 6 bases had no gene match. Written as DNA, the CDR3 is TGTGCCAGTAGTACACCGGGACTAGCGGGAATAGATACGCAGTATTTT. Protein: CASSTPGLAGIDTQYF.

The rearrangement joins TRBV25-1 to TRBJ2-3; the match to TRBD2 covers 9 bases. CDR3 length: 16 residues. CDR1 MGHDK and CDR2 SYGVNS come from the germline V gene. J lost 1 base, V lost 4 bases, and 6 bases had no gene match. The CDR3 protein is CASSVYVAGGTDTQYF. The CDR3 DNA reads as TGTGCCAGCAGTGTTTATGTAGCGGGAGGCACAGATACGCAGTATTTT. The complete variable domain, with remaining parts taken from reference TRBV25-1 and TRBJ2-3, reads EADIYQTPRYLVIGTGKKITLECSQTMGHDKMYWYQQDPGMELHLIHYSYGVNSTEKGDLSSESTVSRIRTEHFPLTLESARPSHTSQYLCASSVYVAGGTDTQYFGPGTRLTVL.